The TCR beta chain under discussion was sequenced for a study of T cells in Graves' hyperthyroidism and ophthalmopathy. Comments on this clonotype: Since a much larger clone is just one base distant, this may be a read error.

TCR beta CDR3 regions were amplified from RNA. The HTBI primer set drove a first-round RT-PCR of the TCR CDR3. TCRdb ran MiXCR on the multiplex PCR reads and lists one entry per CDR3 protein. The table shows approximately 380,000 distinct CDR3 sequences, with roughly an eighth occurring only once. Ophthalmopathy cases met thresholds of Clinical Activity Score at least 3, NOSPECS grade at least 4 and duration under 3 months. Looked up from germline, CDR1 is SGHKS and CDR2 is YYEKEE (reference sequence). This CDR3 region has 14 residues. This clonotype was sampled from a middle-aged man with Graves' ophthalmopathy. The sequenced sample consisted of blood. The chain employs TRBV5-5 and TRBJ2-7; 7 bases agree with TRBD2. The CDR3, as DNA: TGTGCCAACAGCGGGATTGGCAGATCCTACGAGCAGTACTTC. It is translated as CANSGIGRSYEQYF.